Presented here are 27 T cell receptor beta chains from one specimen sequenced in a study of PD-1 blockade in classical Hodgkin lymphoma. Documented time point: cycle 4 day 1 (C4D1), after less than seven weeks of nivolumab. Exposure to brentuximab vedotin varied, and each patient had relapsed following autologous stem cell transplantation. Magnetic negative selection isolated CD8+ T cells from thawed PBMCs. Profiled with immunoSEQ multiplex PCR; TCRdb holds only in-frame clones, not every one. The sample includes about 9,900 clones, 70% to 85% of them seen just once. This material consisted of CD8+ T cells from blood, taken before the fourth cycle of nivolumab. The receptors stem from a human donor with classical Hodgkin lymphoma.

As to this clone: One end of the junction varies from germline; a read error may be responsible. This chain links TRBV6-1 with TRBJ2-7; D is possibly TRBD2 (6 bases). The length of the CDR3 is 13 residues. Germline loops: CDR1 MNHNS, CDR2 SASEGT. The CDR3 spells CASSEEIWRGSGF. CDR3 nucleotides: TGTGCCAGCAGTGAAGAAATTTGGAGGGGTTCGGGCTTC.

The table lists this clone with a count of one. The chain employs TRBV25-1 and TRBJ2-3, with 10 bases matching TRBD2. This CDR3 has 14 residues. Germline V gene lookup returns CDR1 MGHDK and CDR2 SYGVNS. The V gene end was trimmed by 2 bases and the J gene end by 6 bases; junction bases not matched to a gene: 2. In DNA form, the CDR3 reads TGTGCCAGCAGTGAACTAGCGGGGGTGGATACGCAGTATTTT. Its protein product is CASSELAGVDTQYF.

The V and J genes are TRBV9 and TRBJ2-7; TRBD2 might be the D (5 bases). The CDR3 contains 14 residues. V gave up 3 bases and J gave up 3 bases, with 13 bases separating them. Germline V gene data show CDR1 as SGDLS and CDR2 as YYNGEE. CDR3 residues: CASSAGERHYEQYF. The DNA of the CDR3 is TGTGCCAGCAGCGCTGGAGAGCGGCACTACGAGCAGTACTTC.

The V gene is TRBV2, the J gene TRBJ1-6; 7 bases line up with TRBD1. Germline lookup yields CDR1 SNHLY and CDR2 FYNNEI. The junction had 8 bases not matched to a gene; V was cut back by 6 bases and J by 0 bases. The length of the CDR3 is 17 residues. CDR3 nucleotide sequence: TGTGCCAGCAGGCCACCGGGACAGAGCTCCTATAATTCACCCCTCCACTTT. Its protein product is CASRPPGQSSYNSPLHF.

The chain couples TRBV10-2 to TRBJ1-6, with D hard to call. Germline V gives CDR1 WSHSY, CDR2 SAAADI. The CDR3 extends over 15 amino acids. V was cut by 7 bases and J by 8 bases, with 18 bases left in between. The CDR3 reads CASTLPPLFYSPLHF. The CDR3 DNA reads TGCGCCAGCACTCTACCCCCACTTTTTTATTCACCCCTCCACTTT.

The rearrangement joins TRBV29-1 to TRBJ2-3, with 14 positions matching TRBD2. The CDR3 sequence is 17 residues long. V gave up 8 bases and J gave up 2 bases; unmatched junction bases: 12. Germline loops: CDR1 SQVTM, CDR2 ANQGSEA. The chain's CDR3 is CSYYPGTSGRITDTQYF. The DNA for the CDR3 is TGCAGCTATTATCCCGGGACTAGCGGGAGAATCACAGATACGCAGTATTTT.

This clone showed up just a few times. This chain uses TRBV30 with TRBJ2-7; D gene ambiguous. The V end was cut by 1 base, the J end by 5 bases, with 9 bases between. The length of the CDR3 is 12 residues. The germline V gene has CDR1 GTSNPN and CDR2 SVGIG (reference sequence). The CDR3 DNA reads TGTGCCTGGAGTGAGGTTCAAGACGAGCAGTACTTC. It translates to CAWSEVQDEQYF.

This rearrangement joins TRBV28 to TRBJ2-7, with no clear D. The V end lost 3 bases, the J end lost 4 bases, and 13 bases lay between the germline ends. Per germline, CDR1 MDHEN and CDR2 SYDVKM. This CDR3 spans 14 amino acids. The CDR3 region is CASSFRAGWYEQYF. CDR3 DNA: TGTGCCAGCAGTTTTAGGGCAGGCTGGTACGAGCAGTACTTC.

The rearrangement uses TRBV30 and TRBJ2-1; 9 positions match TRBD2. This CDR3 region has 15 residues. The ends lost 1 base at V and 6 bases at J; junction bases unmatched: 7. Germline V gives CDR1 GTSNPN, CDR2 SVGIG (reference sequence). This CDR3 is CAWSAAGGEINEQFF. The CDR3 DNA sequence: TGTGCCTGGAGTGCAGCGGGAGGAGAGATCAATGAGCAGTTCTTC. The full variable domain, in which reference TRBV30 and TRBJ2-1 provide the parts outside the CDR3, is SQTIHQWPATLVQPVGSPLSLECTVEGTSNPNLYWYRQAAGRGLQLLFYSVGIGQISSEVPQNLSASRPQDRQFILSSKKLLLSDSGFYLCAWSAAGGEINEQFFGPGTRLTVL.

The rearrangement joins TRBV4-1 to TRBJ2-7; 9 bases map to TRBD1. J lost 5 bases, V lost 4 bases, and 9 bases had no gene match. Germline V gene sequence: CDR1 MGHRA, CDR2 YSYEKL. CDR3 length: 15 amino acids. CDR3 DNA: TGCGCCAGCAGCCCCCGACAGGGGGTTTTCCACGAGCAGTACTTC. Translating it yields CASSPRQGVFHEQYF.

The CDR3 reads CASSEVTSARYEQYF. Written as DNA, the CDR3 is TGTGCCAGCAGTGAAGTAACTAGCGCCCGCTACGAGCAGTACTTC. The V call is TRBV6-1, the J call TRBJ2-7; 7 bases match TRBD2. The CDR3 spans 15 residues. V shed 1 base and J 3 bases; nucleotides not matched to a gene: 6. From germline, CDR1 is MNHNS and CDR2 SASEGT.

The chain carries TRBV4-1 and TRBJ2-7; D possibly corresponds to TRBD1 (6 bases). The CDR3 extends over 15 amino acids. Trimming removed 2 bases at V and 2 bases at J, with 13 bases between. Germline V gene sequence: CDR1 MGHRA, CDR2 YSYEKL. DNA for the CDR3: TGCGCCAGCAGCCAACAGGGGAGAGGGGCCTACGAGCAGTACTTC. Translated: CASSQQGRGAYEQYF.

J is TRBJ1-2 and V is TRBV7-8, with 10 bases identical to TRBD1. The germline V gene has CDR1 SGHVS and CDR2 FQNEAQ. This CDR3 comprises 17 residues. The V segment lost 0 bases and the J segment 6 bases; nucleotides outside the gene matches: 10. The CDR3 DNA sequence: TGTGCCAGCAGCTTAGCGCCAGAGACAGGGGGCTTGGATGGCTACACCTTC. Its protein product is CASSLAPETGGLDGYTF. The full variable domain, its missing parts supplied by reference TRBV7-8 and TRBJ1-2, is GAGVSQSPRYKVAKRGQDVALRCDPISGHVSLFWYQQALGQGPEFLTYFQNEAQLDKSGLPSDRFFAERPEGSVSTLKIQRTQQEDSAVYLCASSLAPETGGLDGYTFGSGTRLTVV.

This clone was counted only a few times. The chain has TRBV27 and TRBJ1-1; TRBD1 is a possible D gene (5 bases). Trimming pared 3 bases from V and 5 bases from J, leaving 16 bases between. The CDR3 is 15 amino acids. Germline assignment: CDR1 MNHEY and CDR2 SMNVEV (reference sequence). The CDR3 DNA reads as TGTGCCAGCAGTTTGGGTCCTACAGGAGGGACTGAAGCTTTCTTT. Residues: CASSLGPTGGTEAFF.

A single count supports this clone. The chain is built from TRBV9 and TRBJ2-3; tentatively, D is TRBD1 or TRBD2 (5 bases each). The V and J ends lost 3 bases and 1 base respectively, with 15 bases between them. The germline V gene has CDR1 SGDLS and CDR2 YYNGEE. This CDR3 has 16 amino acids. CDR3 sequence (DNA): TGTGCCAGCAGCGCAGAGGGGACCTGGGGCACAGATACGCAGTATTTT. It encodes CASSAEGTWGTDTQYF.

V usage is TRBV28 and J usage is TRBJ1-5, with 7 bases matching TRBD1. The V segment lost 5 bases and the J segment 1 base; nucleotides outside the gene matches: 2. The CDR3 consists of 14 residues. The germline CDR1 and CDR2 sequences are MDHEN and SYDVKM. The CDR3 loop reads CASSATGSNQPQHF. Here the CDR3 DNA reads TGTGCCAGCAGTGCGACAGGGAGCAATCAGCCCCAGCATTTT.

By share, this clone counts as medium-sized. The chain links TRBV27 to TRBJ1-6; D gene ambiguous. V was trimmed by 5 bases and J by 5 bases, leaving 16 bases between them. Germline-derived CDR1 and CDR2 are MNHEY and SMNVEV (reference sequence). This CDR3 spans 16 amino acids. CDR3 bases: TGTGCCAGCAGTATCGACTTACTTGGGCATAATTCACCCCTCCACTTT. This gives the protein CASSIDLLGHNSPLHF.

This sequence joins TRBV9 and TRBJ2-5; 7 bases are a match to TRBD2. This CDR3 is 13 amino acids long. CDR1 SGDLS and CDR2 YYNGEE come from the germline V gene. Germline trimming cut 3 bases from V and 4 bases from J; bases unmatched to any gene: 3. In nucleotides, the CDR3 is TGTGCCAGCAGCGGGAGCGGGGCAGAGACCCAGTACTTC. Residues: CASSGSGAETQYF.

The chain employs TRBV9 and TRBJ2-1, with 10 bases that match TRBD2. Germline CDR1 reads SGDLS; CDR2 reads YYNGEE. The V segment lost 6 bases and the J segment 8 bases; nucleotides outside the gene matches: 5. CDR3 size: 13 residues. The DNA for the CDR3 is TGTGCCAGCACGCGGACTAGCGGTTATGAGCAGTTCTTC. It encodes CASTRTSGYEQFF. The whole variable domain, filled in from reference TRBV9 and TRBJ2-1, reads DSGVTQTPKHLITATGQRVTLRCSPRSGDLSVYWYQQSLDQGLQFLIQYYNGEERAKGNILERFSAQQFPDLHSELNLSSLELGDSALYFCASTRTSGYEQFFGPGTRLTVL.

The chain combines TRBV28 with TRBJ2-5, with a weak D call TRBD1 (6 bases). The J call may not be correct, given that the DNA end is closer to TRBJ2-7. Germline V gene data show CDR1 as MDHEN and CDR2 as SYDVKM. This CDR3 is built from 16 residues. The CDR3 sequence: CASSLPSTGSLYEQYF. CDR3 sequence (DNA): TGTGCCAGCAGTTTACCTTCGACAGGTAGCCTCTACGAGCAGTACTTC.

This chain uses TRBV5-4 with TRBJ2-1; 10 bases line up with TRBD1. CDR1 and CDR2 from the germline V gene are SGHNT and YYREEE (reference sequence). V lost 4 bases to trimming and J lost 7 bases; unmatched junction nucleotides: 8. The CDR3 runs 15 residues. The CDR3 DNA is TGTGCCAGCAGCCCGACAGGGGGCGAAGGGAATGAGCAGTTCTTC. This translates into CASSPTGGEGNEQFF.

J is TRBJ2-1 and V is TRBV5-1, with unresolved D. V lost 2 bases, J lost 1 base, and 10 bases lay in between. This CDR3 contains 15 residues. Per the germline V gene, CDR1 is SGHRS and CDR2 is YFSETQ. The CDR3 DNA reads TGCGCCAGCAGCTTAAGTTCCTATTCCTACAATGAGCAGTTCTTC. This translates into CASSLSSYSYNEQFF.

The sample holds a few counts of this clone. CDR3 nucleotide sequence: TGCGCCAGCAGCTACGCCCCCAGCACAGATACGCAGTATTTT. The encoded protein is CASSYAPSTDTQYF. The V call is TRBV5-1, the J call TRBJ2-3; D is uncertain. V was shortened by 3 bases and J by 0 bases, with 8 bases between the two germline ends. The germline CDR1 and CDR2 sequences are SGHRS and YFSETQ. This CDR3 has 14 residues.

This clone was picked up one time. The J gene is TRBJ1-4, the V gene TRBV6-1, with D maybe TRBD1 (5 bases). The CDR3 has 13 residues. Germline CDR1 is MNHNS and CDR2 is SASEGT. Trimming removed 8 bases at V and 7 bases at J, with 14 bases between. The CDR3 coding sequence is TGTGCCAGCGTTACGGGGGAGAGTGAAAAACTGTTTTTT. Residues: CASVTGESEKLFF.

V usage is TRBV19 and J usage is TRBJ2-3; the D is unclear. The CDR3 spans 14 residues. V lost 3 bases and J lost 0, with 7 bases in between. Germline V gene lookup returns CDR1 LNHDA and CDR2 SQIVND (reference sequence). The CDR3 is CASSIVESTDTQYF. In nucleotides, the CDR3 is TGTGCCAGTAGTATTGTGGAGAGCACAGATACGCAGTATTTT.

The chain recombines TRBV14 with TRBJ2-3; the D is unclear. V gave up 4 bases and J gave up 2 bases, with 10 bases separating them. The CDR3 consists of 14 residues. The germline CDR1 and CDR2 sequences are SGHDN and FVKESK. The CDR3 nucleotides read TGTGCCAGCAGCCCTCTCGGAGTCACAGATACGCAGTATTTT. Protein: CASSPLGVTDTQYF. The full variable domain, rest sourced from reference TRBV14 and TRBJ2-3, is EAGVTQFPSHSVIEKGQTVTLRCDPISGHDNLYWYRRVMGKEIKFLLHFVKESKQDESGMPNNRFLAERTGGTYSTLKVQPAELEDSGVYFCASSPLGVTDTQYFGPGTRLTVL.

The CDR3 loop reads CASSLEGGRNTEAFF. The CDR3 DNA follows: TGTGCCAGCAGCTTAGAGGGGGGAAGGAACACTGAAGCTTTCTTT. The chain joins TRBV7-8 to TRBJ1-1, with D possibly being TRBD1 (6 bases). Between the trimmed V and J ends, which lost 1 base and 1 base, there was a span of 10 bases. Looked up from germline, CDR1 is SGHVS and CDR2 is FQNEAQ. The CDR3 runs 15 residues.